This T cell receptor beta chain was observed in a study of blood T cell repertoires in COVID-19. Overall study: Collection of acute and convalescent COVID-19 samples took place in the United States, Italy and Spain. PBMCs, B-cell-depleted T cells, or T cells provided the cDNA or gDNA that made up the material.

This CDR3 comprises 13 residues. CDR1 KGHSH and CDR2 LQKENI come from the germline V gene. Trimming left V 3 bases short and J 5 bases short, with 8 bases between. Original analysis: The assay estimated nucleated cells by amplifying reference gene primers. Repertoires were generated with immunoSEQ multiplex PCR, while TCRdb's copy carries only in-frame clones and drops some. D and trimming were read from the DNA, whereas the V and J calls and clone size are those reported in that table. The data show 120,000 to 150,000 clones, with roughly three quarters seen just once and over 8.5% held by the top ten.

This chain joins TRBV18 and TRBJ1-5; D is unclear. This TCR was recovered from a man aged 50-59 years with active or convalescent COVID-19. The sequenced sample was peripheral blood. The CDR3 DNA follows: TGTGCCAGCTCACCGGAGCGGGATCAGCCCCAGCATTTT. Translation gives CASSPERDQPQHF.